These T cell receptor beta chains were read from a single sample in a study of T cells in Graves' hyperthyroidism and ophthalmopathy. MiXCR, run by TCRdb on the multiplex PCR reads, gives a single entry per CDR3 protein. The sample contains some 340,000 distinct CDR3 sequences, roughly 15% of which appear only once. The specimen sequenced was blood. These receptors all stem from a woman aged 35 to 49 with Graves' ophthalmopathy. Both conserved end residues are part of each CDR3. Fields, in order: V gene, J gene, D gene, clone size, CDR3 DNA, CDR3 protein. D genes are given only for firm matches. Clone size is given for some rows only: seen once, a few or many times, or a class if the clone is expanded.

V: TRBV2; J: TRBJ2-2; D: TRBD1; size: few; DNA: TGTGCCAGCAGTCGGTTCCGGGACAGGGATTGGCCCGGGGAGCTGTTTTTT; CDR3: CASSRFRDRDWPGELFF
V: TRBV19; J: TRBJ1-2; D: .; size: many; DNA: TGTGCCAGTAGTAAGTCGCCCCATAACTATGGCTACACCTTC; CDR3: CASSKSPHNYGYTF
V: TRBV19; J: TRBJ1-1; D: .; size: many; DNA: TGTGCCAGTAGTTCCTGGACTGAAGCTTTCTTT; CDR3: CASSSWTEAFF
V: TRBV12-3/TRBV12-4; J: TRBJ1-1; D: .; size: many; DNA: TGTGCCAGCAGTTTAGTCGCGAGTGGCACTGAAGCTTTCTTT; CDR3: CASSLVASGTEAFF
V: TRBV7-9; J: TRBJ1-4; D: .; size: .; DNA: TGTGCCAGCAGCCCCAAATTCGATGAAAAACTGTTTTTT; CDR3: CASSPKFDEKLFF
V: TRBV25-1; J: TRBJ2-3; D: TRBD2; size: many; DNA: TGTGCCAGCAGTGGTAGCGGGAGGCGCACAGATACGCAGTATTTT; CDR3: CASSGSGRRTDTQYF
V: TRBV10-3; J: TRBJ1-1; D: .; size: many; DNA: TGTGCCATCAGTGAGTCGGGCGGGGCTGAAGCTTTCTTT; CDR3: CAISESGGAEAFF
V: TRBV7-2; J: TRBJ2-1; D: .; size: many; DNA: TGTGCCAGCAGCCGGCCCCCCAATGAGCAGTTCTTC; CDR3: CASSRPPNEQFF
V: TRBV10-3; J: TRBJ2-5; D: TRBD2; size: few; DNA: TGTGCCATCAGTGGCGGGAGGTTGGAGACCCAGTACTTC; CDR3: CAISGGRLETQYF
V: TRBV6-5; J: TRBJ2-5; D: .; size: few; DNA: TGTGCCAGCAGTTACGGGGACAACCAAGAGACCCAGTACTTC; CDR3: CASSYGDNQETQYF
V: TRBV19; J: TRBJ1-1; D: .; size: .; DNA: TGTGCCAGTAGTCGGAAGGGCCCGAGTGATGAAGCTTTCTTT; CDR3: CASSRKGPSDEAFF
V: TRBV6-1; J: TRBJ1-1; D: .; size: many; DNA: TGTGCCAGCAGTAGAAGGGCCAAGAACACTGAAGCTTTCTTT; CDR3: CASSRRAKNTEAFF
V: TRBV2; J: TRBJ1-2; D: .; size: many; DNA: TGTGCCAGCAGTGCGGAACGGGGCGAACTCTTCTATGGCTACACCTTC; CDR3: CASSAERGELFYGYTF
V: TRBV3-1; J: TRBJ2-1; D: .; size: many; DNA: TGTGCCAGCAGCCAAGCCACCGAGGGAGCCTACAATGAGCAGTTCTTC; CDR3: CASSQATEGAYNEQFF
V: TRBV19; J: TRBJ1-5; D: TRBD1; size: .; DNA: TGTGCCAGTAACGACAGGGGGCTCGATCAGCCCCAGCATTTT; CDR3: CASNDRGLDQPQHF
V: TRBV24-1; J: TRBJ2-1; D: .; size: many; DNA: TGTGCCACCGCCCACCCCGAGGGCGCGTCCTACAATGAGCAGTTCTTC; CDR3: CATAHPEGASYNEQFF
V: TRBV20-1; J: TRBJ2-5; D: .; size: many; DNA: TGCAGTGCTAACTCAAGGAGGGGGGGCGTAGAGACCCAGTACTTC; CDR3: CSANSRRGGVETQYF
V: TRBV5-1; J: TRBJ2-4; D: TRBD1; size: .; DNA: TGCGCCAGCAGCCTAGTTACAGGGGACATTCAGTACTTC; CDR3: CASSLVTGDIQYF
V: TRBV9; J: TRBJ2-7; D: .; size: many; DNA: TGTGCCAGCAGTCTCTCCCCTCTTCGGGACGGGACCTACGAGCAGTACTTC; CDR3: CASSLSPLRDGTYEQYF
V: TRBV7-9; J: TRBJ2-7; D: .; size: many; DNA: TGTGCCAGCAGCTCACGCGACAGCTCCTCCTACGAGCAGTACTTC; CDR3: CASSSRDSSSYEQYF
V: TRBV11-2; J: TRBJ1-4; D: .; size: many; DNA: TGTGCCAGCAGCGCCCTAAGAAGGGAAACCGATGAAAAACTGTTTTTT; CDR3: CASSALRRETDEKLFF
V: TRBV11-2; J: TRBJ1-2; D: TRBD1; size: few; DNA: TGTGCCAGCAGCTTAACCCAGGGGGTCTTGTCTGGCTACACCTTC; CDR3: CASSLTQGVLSGYTF
V: TRBV29-1; J: TRBJ2-1; D: TRBD2; size: .; DNA: TGCAGCGTTAGACTAGCGGGAGGGCCACATGAGCAGTTCTTC; CDR3: CSVRLAGGPHEQFF
V: TRBV7-2; J: TRBJ1-1; D: .; size: many; DNA: TGTGCCAGCAGCTTAGCTATTGGTATGAACACTGAAGCTTTCTTT; CDR3: CASSLAIGMNTEAFF
V: TRBV19; J: TRBJ1-1; D: TRBD1; size: many; DNA: TGTGCCAGTAGTATCAAAACAGGGGGCGCGACTGAAGCTTTCTTT; CDR3: CASSIKTGGATEAFF
V: TRBV20-1; J: TRBJ2-1; D: TRBD1; size: few; DNA: TGCAGTGCCCTGGGGACAGGCAGGAAAGAGTCCTACAATGAGCAGTTCTTC; CDR3: CSALGTGRKESYNEQFF
V: TRBV6-1; J: TRBJ1-1; D: .; size: .; DNA: TGTGCCAGCAGTGATCTTGGCCGGACGGAAGCTTTCTTT; CDR3: CASSDLGRTEAFF
V: TRBV28; J: TRBJ2-5; D: .; size: many; DNA: TGTGCCAGCAGTTTCTTTCGTGGGACCCAGTACTTC; CDR3: CASSFFRGTQYF
V: TRBV6-6; J: TRBJ1-1; D: .; size: many; DNA: TGTGCCAGCAGTTACTCGCGAATACAGGGATCGGACACTGAAGCTTTCTTT; CDR3: CASSYSRIQGSDTEAFF
V: TRBV3-1; J: TRBJ1-2; D: .; size: many; DNA: TGTGCCAGCAGCCAAGAGGGTAGGCCCGTCGGCTACACCTTC; CDR3: CASSQEGRPVGYTF
V: TRBV6-1; J: TRBJ2-7; D: TRBD2; size: many; DNA: TGTGCCAGCAGTGATTTCCGGACTAGCGGGTCGTCCAACTACGAGCAGTACTTC; CDR3: CASSDFRTSGSSNYEQYF